This TCR beta chain was sequenced for a study of shared T cell receptors in the human thymus. Profiling relied on immunoSEQ multiplex PCR, and the TCRdb table lists in-frame clones only, not all of them. This sample has around 730,000 clones; approximately 85% occur once, and the top ten carry around 0.0094%. The V gene end was trimmed by 5 bases and the J gene end by 2 bases; junction bases not matched to a gene: 6. CDR3 length equals 16 residues. Germline CDR1 and CDR2: SNHLY and FYNNEI. A further study also used this sample, focusing on human thymus T cells. That source notes: Thymus pieces cut out during corrective heart surgery were the tissue that was used. Within thymic and blood repertoires, V and J gene usage appeared to be biased. Related studies found that unrelated individuals share highly overlapping thymic repertoires.

The sample was thymocytes. This receptor was taken from a girl under three years old with a congenital heart defect. The chain carries TRBV2 and TRBJ2-6, with 7 bases matching TRBD1. CDR3: CASSYDRVPGANVLTF. The CDR3 DNA reads TGTGCCAGCAGTTACGACAGGGTGCCTGGGGCCAACGTCCTGACTTTC. The variable domain in full, completed from reference TRBV2 and TRBJ2-6, reads EPEVTQTPSHQVTQMGQEVILRCVPISNHLYFYWYRQILGQKVEFLVSFYNNEISEKSEIFDDQFSVERPDGSNFTLKIRSTKLEDSAMYFCASSYDRVPGANVLTFGAGSRLTVL.